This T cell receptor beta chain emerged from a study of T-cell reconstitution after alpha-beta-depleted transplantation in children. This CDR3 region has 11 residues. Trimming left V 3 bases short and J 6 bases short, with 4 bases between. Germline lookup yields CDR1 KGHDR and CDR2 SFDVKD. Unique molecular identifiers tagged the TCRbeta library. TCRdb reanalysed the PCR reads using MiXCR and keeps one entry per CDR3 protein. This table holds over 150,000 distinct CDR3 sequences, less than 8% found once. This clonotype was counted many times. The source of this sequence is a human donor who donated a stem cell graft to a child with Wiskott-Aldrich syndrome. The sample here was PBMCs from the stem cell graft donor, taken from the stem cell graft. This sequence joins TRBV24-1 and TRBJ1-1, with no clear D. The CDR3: CATSDRSEAFF. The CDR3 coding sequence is TGTGCCACCAGTGATCGTTCTGAAGCTTTCTTT.